These T cell receptor beta chains were read from a single sample in a study of siplizumab effects on memory and regulatory T cells. Some clones are missing from TCRdb's copy, which holds only in-frame ones; the method was immunoSEQ multiplex PCR. The repertoire has 97,000 or so clones, around 90% of them found once; the top ten carry approximately 1.2%. Sequenced input: CD4+ T cells sorted from blood. The receptor set was obtained from a human donor in good health. Each CDR3 is given with its conserved first and last residue.

TRBJ1-2 | TRBV15 | CATSRDPTGYGYTF
TRBJ1-2 | TRBV4-2 | CASSQDPFGYTF
TRBJ2-7 | TRBV5-1 | CASSLTGTPSVLSYEQYF
TRBJ2-5 | TRBV28 | CATVGKTQYF
TRBJ2-1 | TRBV11-2 | CASSPQSISYNEQFF
TRBJ2-1 | TRBV5-5 | CASSLLAEGPGEQFF
TRBJ2-3 | TRBV5-6 | CASSSPSTDTQYF
TRBJ1-3 | TRBV4-1 | CASSQARRASHAGNTIYF
TRBJ2-2 | TRBV7-6 | CASNSGTTNTGELFF
TRBJ1-1 | TRBV21-1 | CASSGRTGLRTEAFF
TRBJ2-4 | TRBV9 | CASSARTGTDIQYF
TRBJ2-7 | TRBV5-4 | CASSPSGGRPSQYEQYF
TRBJ1-2 | TRBV6-1 | CASSEGEWYYGYTF
TRBJ2-2 | TRBV28 | CASSLSPLKSGRAPTGELFF
TRBJ2-3 | TRBV6-6 | CASSPVADTQYF
TRBJ2-1 | TRBV29-1 | CSVVGTRRFWEQFF
TRBJ1-1 | TRBV19 | CASIRRGNTEAFF
TRBJ1-1 | TRBV5-4 | CASSRASGKRAEAFF
TRBJ2-7 | TRBV28 | CASREYYEQYF
TRBJ2-4 | TRBV2 | CASTGGGDKLKNIQYF
TRBJ2-7 | TRBV28 | CASSLLDLFDRTYEQYF
TRBJ2-7 | TRBV6-5 | CASRELAGLPYEQYF